This T cell receptor beta chain was observed in a study of shared clonotypes between healthy human individuals. The deep-level immunoSEQ assay was used. Data came from immunoSEQ multiplex PCR; TCRdb stores just in-frame clones and leaves some out. The sample records some 2,400,000 clones, about 94% being singletons. This clone was observed once. Its specificity is not known. General study points: In a handful of donors, around 4.8% of naive CD4 clonotypes appeared in common. Naive subsets tended to show greater estimated richness than memory subsets. Sampling covered nothing but blood. Tissue TCR repertoires likely differ from those found in blood.

The CDR3 runs to 15 residues. The germline CDR1 and CDR2 sequences are MNHNY and SVGAGI (reference sequence). V lost 6 bases and J lost 0, with 14 bases in between. Material for sequencing was naive CD4+ T cells sorted from blood. Subset: CD45RA+ positively selected. The origin of this receptor is a man aged 18 to 30 in good health. The chain combines TRBV6-6 with TRBJ1-1; no clear D. CDR3 sequence: CASRLTSVMNTEAFF. The CDR3 coding sequence is TGTGCCAGCAGATTGACGTCCGTAATGAACACTGAAGCTTTCTTT.